This T cell receptor (beta chain) was recorded in a study of blood T cell repertoires in COVID-19. Study overall: COVID-19 samples collected from the United States, Italy and Spain covered acute and convalescent phases.

The sample holds a few counts of this clone. V gave up 4 bases and J gave up 4 bases; unmatched junction bases: 8. The CDR3 length is 15 residues. Germline CDR1 and CDR2: SEHNR and FQNEAQ (reference sequence). Adults between about 18 and 95 years of age took part from 24 US areas. Participants classified as exposed had met a COVID-19 case within 2 weeks before study entry. Original handling: Nucleated cell counts were estimated from reference gene primer amplification. Clones were sequenced by immunoSEQ multiplex PCR, and TCRdb holds only the in-frame ones, with some missing. V, J and clone size derive from that table, while D and trimming were established from the DNA sequence. The sample has 200,000 to 250,000 clones, roughly 89% seen once.

The TCR comes from a man younger than 40 who had been exposed to COVID-19. The chain links TRBV7-9 to TRBJ1-2; 8 bases are a match to TRBD1. The sample consisted of PBMCs or T cells enriched from blood (not recorded which). The CDR3 here is CASSSPGGGSYGYTF. CDR3 DNA: TGTGCCAGCAGCTCCCCAGGGGGCGGAAGCTATGGCTACACCTTC.